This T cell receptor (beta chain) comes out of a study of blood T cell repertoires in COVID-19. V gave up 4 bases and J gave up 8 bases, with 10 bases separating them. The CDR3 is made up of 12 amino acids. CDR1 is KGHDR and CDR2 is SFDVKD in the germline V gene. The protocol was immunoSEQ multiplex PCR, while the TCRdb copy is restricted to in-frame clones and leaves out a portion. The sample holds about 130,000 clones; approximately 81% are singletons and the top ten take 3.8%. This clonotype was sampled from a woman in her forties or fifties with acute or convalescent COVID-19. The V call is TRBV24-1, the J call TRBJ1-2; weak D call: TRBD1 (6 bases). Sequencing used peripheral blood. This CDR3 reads CATSDGQWGYTF. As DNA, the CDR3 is TGTGCCACCAGTGACGGACAGTGGGGCTACACCTTC.